Given below is one T cell receptor beta chain in context. Authors' analysis steps: Nucleated cell counts were estimated from reference gene primer amplification. TCRdb's copy holds only in-frame clones and misses some; the assay was immunoSEQ multiplex PCR. Clone size and V and J calls were adopted from that table, with D and trimming inferred from the DNA. The table includes approximately 190,000 clones, more than 70% detected once. The sample originates from a study of blood T cell repertoires in COVID-19. Study summary: Material from acute and convalescent COVID-19 was sourced from the United States, Italy and Spain. T cells, B-cell-depleted T cells, or PBMCs provided the cDNA or gDNA that served as material.

Sample: peripheral blood. The clonotype originates from a middle-aged woman who had recovered from COVID-19.

The CDR3, as DNA: TGTGCCAGCAGACCTACCAGCGGGAGTAAGGATGAGCAGTTCTTC. Its translation is CASRPTSGSKDEQFF. The chain has TRBV3-1 (or the pseudogene TRBV3-2) and TRBJ2-1, with 8 bases lining up with TRBD2. CDR1 and CDR2 (germline): LGHDT, YNNKEL (reference sequence). This CDR3 is built from 15 residues. V gave up 6 bases and J gave up 8 bases; unmatched junction bases: 12.